This T cell receptor beta chain was found in a study of cytomegalovirus exposure and HLA in healthy donors. The primer mix had 60 Vbeta and 13 Jbeta primers. The table came from immunoSEQ multiplex PCR; TCRdb's copy has only in-frame clones and leaves some out. The sample lists 90,000 to 140,000 clones, approximately 16% occurring once. This TCR was sampled from a female donor in good health and CMV-seronegative. What was sequenced was PBMCs.

The CDR3 DNA sequence: TGTGCCCTGAGGGAATATGGCTACACCTTC. Its protein is CALREYGYTF. The genes are TRBV2 and TRBJ1-2; no definite D call. Trimming removed 11 bases at V and 5 bases at J, with 9 bases between. Per germline, CDR1 SNHLY and CDR2 FYNNEI. The CDR3 sequence is 10 residues long.